Sequencing of this T cell receptor beta chain was carried out in a study of post-analysis software for immune sequencing data. This CDR3 contains 14 residues. Looked up from germline, CDR1 is LNHNV and CDR2 is YYDKDF (reference sequence). As to this clonotype: The target antigen is unknown.

Findings and limits, study-wide: Compared with controls, patients had more of 4 or 5 TRBV segments, including TRBV5-6, TRBV5-1 and TRBV20-1. Relative to controls, patients with multiple sclerosis showed significantly lower normalized Chao1 diversity.

Prepared libraries of TCR beta cDNA carried unique molecular identifiers. TCRdb re-called the PCR reads through MiXCR, storing one row per CDR3 protein. Of about 770,000 distinct CDR3 sequences in the sample, roughly 50% were seen once. Specimen: blood. The clonotype was recovered from a girl under 18 with multiple sclerosis. The J gene is TRBJ2-4, the V gene TRBV15; D uncertain. The DNA matches TRBJ2-7 better at its end, which makes the J call doubtful. The CDR3 sequence: CATSRWWVNSEQYF. CDR3 DNA: TGTGCCACCAGCAGGTGGTGGGTCAATTCCGAGCAGTACTTC.